This T cell receptor beta chain came from a study of blood T cell repertoires in COVID-19. About the study: COVID-19 samples from acute and convalescent phases originated in the United States, Italy and Spain. The analysed material was cDNA or gDNA that came from T cells, B-cell-depleted T cells, or PBMCs.

CDR1 is MNHEY and CDR2 is SMNVEV in the germline V gene (reference sequence). The CDR3 runs 14 residues. Authors' methods: Using reference gene primer amplification, nucleated cell counts were estimated. Libraries were prepared by immunoSEQ multiplex PCR; TCRdb keeps only in-frame clonotypes and omits some of them. From that table come the V and J calls and clone size; the DNA was used to work out D and trimming. The data hold almost 35,000 clones, with 80% to 90% observed a single time. In regard to this clone: At one boundary the junction diverges from the germline segment, which might be a read error.

This rearrangement joins TRBV27 to TRBJ1-5, with D possibly being TRBD1 (5 bases). This receptor was identified in a man in his sixties with active COVID-19. The sequenced sample consisted of peripheral blood. In DNA form, the CDR3 reads TGTGCCAGCAGTTTATCGGGCGCCGGGGGGGAGAAGAATTTT. It encodes CASSLSGAGGEKNF.